What follows is one T cell receptor beta chain and its context. Its antigen is as yet unknown. Samples were taken several times over chemoradiotherapy. The record originates from a study of chemoradiotherapy in HPV16-positive cancers. Whole-study results and caveats: Non-HPV-specific T cells did not expand in tumors during treatment, whereas candidate HPV-specific clones and E7-related motifs did. In HPV16-positive patients, HPV-responsive T-cell expansion tracked better recurrence-free survival. HPV-specific T cells were functionally defined from only a couple of HPV16-positive patients.

Clones were read by immunoSEQ multiplex PCR, and TCRdb kept only the in-frame ones, dropping some. The sample includes some 6,200 clones, more than 85% of them seen just once. The CDR3 loop spans 17 amino acids. This chain links TRBV21-1 with TRBJ2-7. TRBV21-1 counts as a pseudogene. Sequencing was performed on tumor tissue, taken from a patient who underwent chemoradiotherapy. The receptor was isolated from a human donor with HPV-associated anogenital cancer. This CDR3 reads CASSKKGPKSDNYEQYF. CDR3 coding DNA: TGTGCCAGCAGCAAAAAAGGGCCCAAGAGCGATAACTACGAGCAGTACTTC.